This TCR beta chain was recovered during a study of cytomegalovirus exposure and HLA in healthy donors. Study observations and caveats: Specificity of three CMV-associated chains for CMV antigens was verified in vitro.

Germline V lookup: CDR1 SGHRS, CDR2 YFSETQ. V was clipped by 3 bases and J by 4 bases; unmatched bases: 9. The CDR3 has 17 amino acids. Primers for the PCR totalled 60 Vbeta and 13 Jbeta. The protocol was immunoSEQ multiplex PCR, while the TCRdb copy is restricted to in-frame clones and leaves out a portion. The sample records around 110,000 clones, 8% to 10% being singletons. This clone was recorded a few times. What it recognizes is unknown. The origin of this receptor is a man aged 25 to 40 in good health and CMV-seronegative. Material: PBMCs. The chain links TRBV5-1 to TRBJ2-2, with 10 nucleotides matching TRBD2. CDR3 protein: CASSSGLAGAGTGELFF. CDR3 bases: TGCGCCAGCAGCTCGGGGCTAGCGGGAGCGGGCACCGGGGAGCTGTTTTTT.